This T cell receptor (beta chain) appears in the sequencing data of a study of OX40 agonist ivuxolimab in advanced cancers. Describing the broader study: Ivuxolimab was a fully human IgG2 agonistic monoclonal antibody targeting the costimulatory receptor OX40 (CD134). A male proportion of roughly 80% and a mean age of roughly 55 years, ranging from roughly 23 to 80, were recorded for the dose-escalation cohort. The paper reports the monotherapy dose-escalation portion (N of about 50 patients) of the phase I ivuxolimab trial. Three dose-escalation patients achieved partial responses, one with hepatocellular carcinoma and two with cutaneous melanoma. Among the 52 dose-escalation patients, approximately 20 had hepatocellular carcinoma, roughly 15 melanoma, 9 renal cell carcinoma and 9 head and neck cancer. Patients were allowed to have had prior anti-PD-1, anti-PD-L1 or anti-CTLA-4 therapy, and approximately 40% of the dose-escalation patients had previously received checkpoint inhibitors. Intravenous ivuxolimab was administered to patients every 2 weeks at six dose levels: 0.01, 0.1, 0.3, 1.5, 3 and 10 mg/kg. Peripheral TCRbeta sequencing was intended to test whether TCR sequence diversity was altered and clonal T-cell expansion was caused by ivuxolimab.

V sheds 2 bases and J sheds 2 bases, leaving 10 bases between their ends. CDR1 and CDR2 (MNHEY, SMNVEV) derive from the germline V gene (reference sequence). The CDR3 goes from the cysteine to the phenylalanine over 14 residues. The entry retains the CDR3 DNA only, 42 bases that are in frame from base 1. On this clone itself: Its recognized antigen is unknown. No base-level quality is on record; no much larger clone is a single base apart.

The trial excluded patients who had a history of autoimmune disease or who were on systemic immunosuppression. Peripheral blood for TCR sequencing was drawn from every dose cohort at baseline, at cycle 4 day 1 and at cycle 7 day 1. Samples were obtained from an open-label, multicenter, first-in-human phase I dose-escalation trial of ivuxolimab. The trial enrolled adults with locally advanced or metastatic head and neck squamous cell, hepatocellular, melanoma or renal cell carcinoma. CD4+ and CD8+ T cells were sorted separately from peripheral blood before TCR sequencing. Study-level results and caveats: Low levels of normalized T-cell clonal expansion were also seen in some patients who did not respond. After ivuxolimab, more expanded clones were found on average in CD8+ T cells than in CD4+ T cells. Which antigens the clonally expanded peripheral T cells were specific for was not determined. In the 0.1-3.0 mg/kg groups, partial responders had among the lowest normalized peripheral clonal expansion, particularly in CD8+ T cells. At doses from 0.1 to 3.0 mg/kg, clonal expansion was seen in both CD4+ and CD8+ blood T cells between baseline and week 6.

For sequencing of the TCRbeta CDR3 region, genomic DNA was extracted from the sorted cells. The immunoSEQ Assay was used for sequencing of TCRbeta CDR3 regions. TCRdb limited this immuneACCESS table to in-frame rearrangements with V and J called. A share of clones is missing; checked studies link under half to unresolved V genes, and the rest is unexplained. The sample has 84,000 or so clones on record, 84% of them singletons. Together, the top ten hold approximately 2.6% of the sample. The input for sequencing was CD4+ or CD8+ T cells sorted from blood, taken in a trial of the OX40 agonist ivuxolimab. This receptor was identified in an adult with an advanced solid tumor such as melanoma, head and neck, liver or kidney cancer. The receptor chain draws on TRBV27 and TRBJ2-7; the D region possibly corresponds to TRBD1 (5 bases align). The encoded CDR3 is CASSLIGDTYEQYF. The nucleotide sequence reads TGTGCCAGCAGTTTAATAGGGGATACCTACGAGCAGTACTTC.